This TCR beta chain originates from a study of beta chain features in type 1 diabetes. Whole-study findings and limits: Fewer insertions but more deletions were seen at VDJ junctions in type 1 diabetes patients.

Sequencing targeted expressed TCRB transcripts, as all isolated RNA had been reverse transcribed. Produced via immunoSEQ multiplex PCR; TCRdb's table is partial and in-frame only. The table includes about 220,000 clones, roughly 11% detected once. This clone was observed at least ten times. Its antigen is unidentified. V was pared by 4 bases and J by 3 bases, with 4 bases between. Germline-derived CDR1 and CDR2 are SNHLY and FYNNEI. The CDR3 contains 11 residues. CD45RO/CCR7/CD25/CD127/CD95/CD27 separated CD4+ naive, central memory, regulatory and stem cell-like memory cells by sorting. Sorting gave populations that all exceeded 95% purity.

The chain recombines TRBV2 with TRBJ2-7; the D is unclear. The clonotype comes from a man aged 18 to 29 in good health. The sequencing sample was made of central memory CD4+ T cells from blood. The CDR3 DNA is TGTGCCAGCAGTGCGTTCTACGAGCAGTACTTC. Amino acids: CASSAFYEQYF.